The 22 T cell receptor beta chains given below trace back to one sample, sequenced in a study of T cell responses to AZD1222 COVID-19 vaccine. The table came from immunoSEQ multiplex PCR; TCRdb's copy has only in-frame clones and leaves some out. The data contain around 150,000 clones, more than 85% of them singletons. The material was peripheral blood, obtained 28 days after the second AZD1222 dose. Receptors originate from an adult who received the AZD1222 COVID-19 vaccine.

This clone has only a few counts. The chain links TRBV6-2 or TRBV6-3 to TRBJ2-7; 14 nucleotides align to TRBD2. The V and J ends lost 5 bases and 5 bases, in that order; junction bases with no gene match: 2. CDR3 length: 14 residues. CDR1 MNHEY and CDR2 SVGEGT come from the germline V gene. CDR3 DNA sequence: TGTGCCAGCAGTACGGGACTAGCGGGAGACGAGCAGTACTTC. This gives the protein CASSTGLAGDEQYF.

The rearrangement uses TRBV25-1 and TRBJ2-1; D is perhaps TRBD2 (6 bases). The germline V gene encodes CDR1 MGHDK and CDR2 SYGVNS. Trimming pared 3 bases from V and 6 bases from J, leaving 18 bases between. The CDR3 has 16 amino acids. The DNA of the CDR3 is TGTGCCAGCAGTGACACTATGAGACTAGTGAGCAATGAGCAGTTCTTC. Translating it yields CASSDTMRLVSNEQFF.

This clone was seen a few times. The chain uses TRBV10-3 and TRBJ1-6, with D tentatively TRBD1 (6 bases). The V end lost 10 bases, the J end lost 7 bases, and 20 bases lay between the germline ends. The germline CDR1 and CDR2 sequences are ENHRY and SYGVKD. The CDR3 has 15 residues. CDR3 region: CATSEQGFLNSPLHF. The CDR3 bases are TGTGCCACCAGCGAGCAGGGGTTCCTAAATTCACCCCTCCACTTT.

This clone was seen a single time. V gene TRBV27 combines with J gene TRBJ1-1, with D tentatively TRBD1 (6 bases). The CDR3 runs 12 residues. Germline V CDR1 and CDR2: MNHEY, SMNVEV (reference sequence). Between the trimmed V and J ends, which lost 10 bases and 4 bases, there was a span of 13 bases. This CDR3 reads CATRQAGTEAFF. The CDR3 region has the DNA TGTGCCACCCGACAGGCAGGCACTGAAGCTTTCTTT.

The rearrangement joins TRBV2 to TRBJ2-7, with a possible D match to TRBD1 (6 bases). Germline CDR1 reads SNHLY; CDR2 reads FYNNEI. The CDR3 has 14 amino acids. Trimming removed 4 bases at V and 3 bases at J, with 13 bases between. CDR3 residues: CASSAEQDSYEQYF. The CDR3 DNA reads as TGTGCCAGCAGTGCCGAACAGGACAGCTACGAGCAGTACTTC.

On this clone: One end of the junction varies from germline; a read error may be responsible. The chain recombines TRBV7-7 with TRBJ2-1, with D perhaps TRBD1 or TRBD2 (5 bases each). This CDR3 has 17 residues. Germline V gives CDR1 SSHAT, CDR2 FNYEAQ (reference sequence). This CDR3 reads CASSLGSGPEAYNEQFF. In DNA, the CDR3 is TGTGCTAGCAGCTTAGGGTCGGGGCCCGAGGCCTACAATGAGCAGTTCTTC.

The chain combines TRBV6-2 or TRBV6-3 with TRBJ1-5; D not certain. The CDR3 totals 14 residues. The ends were cut back, 0 bases at V and 7 bases at J, with 10 bases in the middle. The germline V gene encodes CDR1 MNHEY and CDR2 SVGEGT. CDR3 bases: TGTGCCAGCAGTTACTCGATGGAGGGCCAGCCCCAGCATTTT. Its translation: CASSYSMEGQPQHF.

The chain uses TRBV3-1 (or the pseudogene TRBV3-2) and TRBJ2-3, with 9 nucleotides matching TRBD1. V shed 2 bases, J shed 9 bases, and the junction held 3 bases outside the gene matches. Germline V gives CDR1 LGHDT, CDR2 YNNKEL (reference sequence). The CDR3 contains 13 residues. CDR3 bases: TGTGCCAGCAGCCAACGAGACAGGGGGACGCAGTATTTT. Its translation: CASSQRDRGTQYF.

This chain joins TRBV6-5 and TRBJ1-2, with D maybe TRBD1 (6 bases). This CDR3 is 14 amino acids long. Germline V gene lookup returns CDR1 MNHEY and CDR2 SVGAGI. V was cut by 6 bases and J by 4 bases, with 15 bases left in between. The CDR3 spells CASREDSFVYGYTF. For the CDR3, the DNA is TGTGCCAGCAGAGAGGACAGTTTCGTCTATGGCTACACCTTC.

This clone was picked up one time. The chain recombines TRBV6-1 with TRBJ1-1, with unresolved D. This CDR3 is 14 amino acids long. With 1 base removed from V and 2 bases from J, the gap between germline ends came to 8 bases. Germline V gene lookup returns CDR1 MNHNS and CDR2 SASEGT. In DNA, the CDR3 is TGTGCCAGCAGTGAAGATCCAGGAAACACTGAAGCTTTCTTT. Translated, it gives CASSEDPGNTEAFF.

The CDR3 region is CASSPHGGQDSPLHF. CDR3 nucleotide sequence: TGTGCCAGTAGTCCCCATGGGGGACAAGATTCACCCCTCCACTTT. The gene calls are TRBV19 and TRBJ1-6; the D gene is possibly TRBD1 (6 bases). The CDR3 is 15 amino acids. With 5 bases removed from V and 8 bases from J, the gap between germline ends came to 16 bases. Germline CDR1 and CDR2: LNHDA and SQIVND (reference sequence).

The rearrangement links TRBV11-2 to TRBJ2-1, with a tentative D call TRBD2 (5 bases). The germline V gene has CDR1 SGHAT and CDR2 FQNNGV. The CDR3 spans 16 residues. The ends were cut back, 1 base at V and 9 bases at J, with 19 bases in the middle. The CDR3 protein is CASSLGGLGDRSEQFF. CDR3 bases: TGTGCCAGCAGCTTAGGAGGTCTCGGGGATCGAAGTGAGCAGTTCTTC.

In this sample, this clone turned up a few times. This chain connects TRBV5-1 to TRBJ1-6; TRBD1 is a possible D gene (6 bases). Germline-derived CDR1 and CDR2 are SGHRS and YFSETQ. Deletions cut 2 bases from V and 0 bases from J, with 21 bases between. This CDR3 contains 20 residues. The CDR3 DNA follows: TGCGCCAGCAGCTTCCCCCGACAGGCAATTGTGGACTCCTATAATTCACCCCTCCACTTT. Protein sequence: CASSFPRQAIVDSYNSPLHF. Full variable domain (rest looked up from reference TRBV5-1 and TRBJ1-6): KAGVTQTPRYLIKTRGQQVTLSCSPISGHRSVSWYQQTPGQGLQFLFEYFSETQRNKGNFPGRFSGRQFSNSRSEMNVSTLELGDSALYLCASSFPRQAIVDSYNSPLHFGNGTRLTVT.

V is TRBV6-2 or TRBV6-3 and J is TRBJ2-1; D unresolved. Germline-derived CDR1 and CDR2 are MNHEY and SVGEGT. V lost 2 bases and J 3 bases, leaving 8 bases between the germline ends. This CDR3 spans 14 amino acids. Here the CDR3 DNA reads TGTGCCAGCAGTTACCCTGGTCGCTACAATGAGCAGTTCTTC. Translated: CASSYPGRYNEQFF.

This chain uses TRBV5-5 with TRBJ2-7; 7 bases match TRBD1. Trimming cost V 0 bases and J 5 bases; bases outside gene matches: 5. This CDR3 spans 14 amino acids. Germline V lookup: CDR1 SGHKS, CDR2 YYEKEE (reference sequence). This chain's CDR3 is CASSLDRGPNEQYF. The DNA of the CDR3 is TGTGCCAGCAGCTTGGACAGGGGCCCCAACGAGCAGTACTTC. Filled out from reference TRBV5-5 and TRBJ2-7, the complete variable domain reads DAGVTQSPTHLIKTRGQQVTLRCSPISGHKSVSWYQQVLGQGPQFIFQYYEKEERGRGNFPDRFSARQFPNYSSELNVNALLLGDSALYLCASSLDRGPNEQYFGPGTRLTVT.

This chain uses TRBV7-3 with TRBJ2-2; D is unresolved. CDR1 is SGHTA, CDR2 FQGTGA, per germline. The CDR3 covers 15 residues. Trimming pared 2 bases from V and 0 bases from J, leaving 7 bases between. The CDR3 sequence is CASSLGGTNTGELFF. In nucleotides, the CDR3 is TGTGCCAGCAGCTTAGGCGGCACGAACACCGGGGAGCTGTTTTTT.

The chain combines TRBV10-3 with TRBJ2-7; 8 bases match TRBD1. Germline values: CDR1 ENHRY, CDR2 SYGVKD. J lost 0 bases, V lost 0 bases, and 4 bases had no gene match. This CDR3 comprises 16 residues. CDR3 amino acids: CAISESDGTGSYEQYF. The CDR3 DNA reads as TGTGCCATCAGTGAGTCGGACGGGACAGGCTCCTACGAGCAGTACTTC.

The J gene is TRBJ1-2, the V gene TRBV5-1, with TRBD1 matching 7 bases. V lost 4 bases to trimming and J lost 7 bases; unmatched junction nucleotides: 13. Germline CDR1 is SGHRS and CDR2 is YFSETQ. This CDR3 is 15 amino acids long. The CDR3 sequence: CASSAGTASAGGYTF. Written as DNA, the CDR3 is TGCGCCAGCAGCGCCGGGACAGCGAGTGCGGGTGGCTACACCTTC.

This clone was recorded once. The chain is built from TRBV27 and TRBJ2-7, with 12 positions matching TRBD1. The germline gives CDR1 MNHEY, CDR2 SMNVEV (reference sequence). The CDR3 is 14 amino acids. The J segment lost 6 bases and the V segment lost 5 bases, leaving 5 bases of the junction unmatched. For the CDR3, the DNA is TGTGCCAGCAGTGGCGGGACAGGGGGCGCCGAGCAGTACTTC. Translating it yields CASSGGTGGAEQYF.

The chain has TRBV24-1 and TRBJ2-1, with 9 bases lining up with TRBD2. The CDR3 spans 15 residues. The germline gives CDR1 KGHDR, CDR2 SFDVKD. V was pared by 4 bases and J by 4 bases, with 4 bases of the junction left unmatched. CDR3 region: CATSEASGKYNEQFF. The CDR3 DNA reads as TGTGCCACCAGTGAGGCTAGCGGGAAATACAATGAGCAGTTCTTC.

V usage is TRBV5-1 and J usage is TRBJ1-4, with 9 bases aligning to TRBD1. The germline CDR1 and CDR2 sequences are SGHRS and YFSETQ. The CDR3 extends over 18 amino acids. Trimming at V came to 0 bases and at J to 0 bases, leaving 6 bases not matched to a gene. CDR3 nucleotides: TGCGCCAGCAGCTTGGACAGGGGGCGTTTCACAACTAATGAAAAACTGTTTTTT. Its translation is CASSLDRGRFTTNEKLFF.

The CDR3 is CASSVVGSNTGELFF. CDR3 sequence (DNA): TGTGCCAGCAGCGTAGTCGGGAGTAACACCGGGGAGCTGTTTTTT. The V gene is TRBV9, the J gene TRBJ2-2; D may be TRBD2 (6 bases). V gave up 0 bases and J gave up 2 bases, with 8 bases separating them. The CDR3 is made up of 15 amino acids. Looked up from germline, CDR1 is SGDLS and CDR2 is YYNGEE.